This TCR beta chain was obtained from a study of vaccination and CD4 T cells after COVID-19. Comment on this clonotype: The target antigen is unknown.

Trimming pared 6 bases from V and 9 bases from J, leaving 21 bases between. From germline, CDR1 is MNHEY and CDR2 SMNVEV (reference sequence). The CDR3 loop spans 16 amino acids. Specified treatment: roughly ten-day PBMC culture with coronavirus spike peptide pools or control peptides (ViraFEST assay). Cultured CD4+ T cell DNA was sequenced using the Oncomine TCR Beta short-read assay. TCRdb processed the PCR reads anew with MiXCR; each CDR3 protein has one entry. The repertoire holds 25,000 to 30,000 distinct CDR3 sequences, with about 60% as singletons. The chain has TRBV27 and TRBJ1-6; D is uncertain. The sequence was collected from a human donor who received a COVID-19 vaccine. The specimen comprised CD4+ T cells from blood, cultured in vitro, sampled after SARS-CoV-2 vaccination. CDR3 in DNA: TGTGCCAGCAGCCCCGGAGTGGCAGAAGAAAGTTCACCCCTCCACTTT. Translated, it gives CASSPGVAEESSPLHF.